This is a list of T cell receptor beta chains from one sample in a study of Graves' ophthalmopathy and Graves' hyperthyroidism. TCRdb re-derived calls from the multiplex PCR reads in MiXCR, one entry per CDR3 protein. The sample carries about 620,000 distinct CDR3 sequences, about a fifth recorded once. The sequenced sample consisted of peripheral blood. Receptor source: a woman aged 18-30 years with stable Graves' hyperthyroidism. Some clones in this sample may be carry-over from other donors' samples. CDR3s include the opening cysteine and the closing phenylalanine or tryptophan. Each record gives: CDR3 protein, CDR3 DNA, clone size, V gene, CDR3 length, D gene, J gene. A D gene is named only where the DNA matches it firmly. Size is stated for part of the rows, as once, few or many counts, or as a class when the clone is expanded.

CDR3: CASSFRLLWGLENTGELFF; DNA: TGCGCCAGCAGCTTTCGATTACTTTGGGGACTAGAGAACACCGGGGAGCTGTTTTTT; size: many; V: TRBV5-1; length: 19; D: TRBD2; J: TRBJ2-2
CDR3: CASSRIQGLTEAFF; DNA: TGCGCCAGCAGCCGAATACAGGGTCTCACTGAAGCTTTCTTT; size: few; V: TRBV4-1; length: 14; D: NA; J: TRBJ1-1
CDR3: CASSFSGVKNIQYF; DNA: TGTGCCAGCAGTTTCTCGGGCGTCAAAAACATTCAGTACTTC; size: many; V: TRBV28; length: 14; D: NA; J: TRBJ2-4
CDR3: CASSSTTGVNYGYTF; DNA: TGTGCCAGCAGTTCCACGACAGGGGTTAACTATGGCTACACCTTC; size: NA; V: TRBV6-5; length: 15; D: TRBD1; J: TRBJ1-2
CDR3: CASSQDQETQYF; DNA: TGTGCCAGCAGCCAAGACCAAGAGACCCAGTACTTC; size: many; V: TRBV3-1; length: 12; D: NA; J: TRBJ2-5
CDR3: CASSGGLQETQYF; DNA: TGCGCCAGCAGCGGGGGACTCCAAGAGACCCAGTACTTC; size: many; V: TRBV5-1; length: 13; D: NA; J: TRBJ2-5
CDR3: CSARATATYGYTF; DNA: TGCAGTGCTAGGGCCACAGCGACCTATGGCTACACCTTC; size: many; V: TRBV20-1; length: 13; D: NA; J: TRBJ1-2
CDR3: CASRWRTSYEQYF; DNA: TGTGCCAGCAGATGGAGGACTAGCTACGAGCAGTACTTC; size: many; V: TRBV2; length: 13; D: TRBD2; J: TRBJ2-7
CDR3: CASSQTGGGLGYTF; DNA: TGTGCCAGCAGTCAGACAGGGGGAGGTCTTGGCTACACCTTC; size: NA; V: TRBV12-3/TRBV12-4; length: 14; D: TRBD1; J: TRBJ1-2
CDR3: CSARAGGARETRYF; DNA: TGCAGTGCTAGAGCCGGGGGGGCCCGGGAGACCCGGTACTTC; size: NA; V: TRBV20-1; length: 14; D: TRBD2; J: TRBJ2-5
CDR3: CSAPRTVDTEAFF; DNA: TGCAGTGCCCCAAGGACAGTGGACACTGAAGCTTTCTTT; size: many; V: TRBV20-1; length: 13; D: NA; J: TRBJ1-1
CDR3: CASSFPKTGPTEAFF; DNA: TGTGCCAGCAGTTTCCCCAAGACAGGGCCAACTGAAGCTTTCTTT; size: many; V: TRBV12-3/TRBV12-4; length: 15; D: TRBD1; J: TRBJ1-1
CDR3: CASSETPDETETQYF; DNA: TGTGCCAGCAGTGAAACCCCGGACGAGACAGAGACCCAGTACTTC; size: many; V: TRBV25-1; length: 15; D: NA; J: TRBJ2-5